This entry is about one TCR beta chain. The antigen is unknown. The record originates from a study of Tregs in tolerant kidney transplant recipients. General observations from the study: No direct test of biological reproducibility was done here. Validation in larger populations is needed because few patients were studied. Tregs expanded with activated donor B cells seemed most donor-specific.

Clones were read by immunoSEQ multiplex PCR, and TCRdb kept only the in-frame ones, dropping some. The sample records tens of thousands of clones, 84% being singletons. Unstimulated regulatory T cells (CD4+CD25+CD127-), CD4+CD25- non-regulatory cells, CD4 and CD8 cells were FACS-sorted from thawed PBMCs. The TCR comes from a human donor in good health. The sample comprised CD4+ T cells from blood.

In nucleotides, the CDR3 is TGTGCCAGCAGGGTTACGAACAGCTTAGCCAAAAACATTCAGTACTTC. It is translated as CASRVTNSLAKNIQYF. The chain uses TRBV2 and TRBJ2-4; D remains ambiguous. This CDR3 comprises 16 residues. The V gene's germline CDR1 is SNHLY and CDR2 FYNNEI. Trimming took off 6 bases at V and 0 bases at J, with 15 bases between the two ends.